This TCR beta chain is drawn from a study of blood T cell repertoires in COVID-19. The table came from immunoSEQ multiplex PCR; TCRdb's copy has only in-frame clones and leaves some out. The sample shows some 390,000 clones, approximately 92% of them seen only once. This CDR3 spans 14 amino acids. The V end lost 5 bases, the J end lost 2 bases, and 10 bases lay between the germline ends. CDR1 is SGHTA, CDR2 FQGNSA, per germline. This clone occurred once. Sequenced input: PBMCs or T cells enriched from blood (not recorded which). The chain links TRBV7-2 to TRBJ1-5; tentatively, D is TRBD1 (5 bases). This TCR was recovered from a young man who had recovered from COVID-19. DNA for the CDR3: TGTGCCAGCAGCCCCCCGGGGGGCAATCAGCCCCAGCATTTT. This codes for CASSPPGGNQPQHF.